This T cell receptor (beta chain) was sequenced in a study of blood T cell repertoires in COVID-19 (dated by TCRdb to about 2020). At the level of the whole study: Samples covering the acute and convalescent phases of COVID-19 were provided by collaborators in the United States, Italy and Spain. The prospective study material was composed of cDNA or gDNA derived from T cells, B-cell-depleted T cells, or PBMCs. Deeply sampled blood TCRbeta repertoires from subjects exposed to, actively infected with, or recovered from COVID-19 were included in the dataset. The repertoires were released in a freely available public database meant as a resource for research on the immune response to SARS-CoV-2. Samples came from the ongoing ImmuneRACE study (first 160 participants) plus 1,254 subjects from 6 global collaborators. A de-identified subject ID, COVID-19 status, age in years and sex were almost always included in the sample metadata. Where HLA class I and class II types were available, the types were taken from metadata supplied by the sample provider, not from assay-based typing. Broader findings and caveats from the paper: The quantity of clinical and demographic metadata differed by source and by participant and was supplied without curation.

The cysteine opens and the phenylalanine closes a CDR3 of 14 amino acids. Left in the record is the CDR3 DNA by itself, 42 bases read in frame from the first base. V lost 3 bases and J lost 4 bases, and the count of bases not matched to a germline gene is 7. From a lookup of the germline V gene (reference sequence), CDR1 and CDR2 are DFQATT and SNEGSKA. The immunoSEQ Assay, a bias-controlled multiplex PCR, was used to amplify TCRbeta CDR3 regions from genomic DNA. On the study's bioinformatics: Within the assay, amplification of reference gene primers was used to estimate how many nucleated cells each sample contained. To quantify the absolute abundance of each unique TCRbeta CDR3 rearrangement, sequence reads were collapsed and filtered. Productive Simpson clonality was computed per sample as the square root of Simpson's diversity index over productive rearrangements. The immuneACCESS repertoire file appears here via TCRdb, limited to in-frame rearrangements. These files lack a portion of the clones; in checked studies, under half of the deficit traces to unresolved V genes, and the cause of the others is not known. For V, J and clone size, that table is used; D and trimming come from the DNA. The sample has around 100,000 clones on record, around 87% of them singletons. The ten most abundant clones make up 20% of the sample.

This clone was counted a single time. The clone's antigen remains unknown. It has no much larger one-base neighbor in the sample; base qualities were not kept. The collaborating institutions used their own protocols to collect whole blood in K2EDTA tubes. For TCRbeta analysis, collaborators shipped samples as frozen whole blood, isolated PBMCs, or DNA extracted from either of those sample types. The rearrangement joined TRBV20-1 to TRBJ2-3; 7 central nucleotides agree with TRBD2. Sequencing was carried out using peripheral blood. The origin of this receptor is a human donor in a cohort sampled during active COVID-19. The CDR3 corresponds to CSASGAGWADTQYF. The bases read TGCAGTGCTAGTGGAGCGGGGTGGGCAGATACGCAGTATTTT.